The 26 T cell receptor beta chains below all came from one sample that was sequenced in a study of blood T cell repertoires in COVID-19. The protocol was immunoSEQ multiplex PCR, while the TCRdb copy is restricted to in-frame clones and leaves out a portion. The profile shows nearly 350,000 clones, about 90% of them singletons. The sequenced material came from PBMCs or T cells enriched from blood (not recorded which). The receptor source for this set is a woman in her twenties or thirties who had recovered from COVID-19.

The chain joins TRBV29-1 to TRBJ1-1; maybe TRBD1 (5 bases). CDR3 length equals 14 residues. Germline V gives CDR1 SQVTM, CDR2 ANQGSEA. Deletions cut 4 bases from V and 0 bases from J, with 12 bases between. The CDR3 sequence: CSVVTGVMNTEAFF. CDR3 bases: TGCAGCGTTGTCACAGGTGTCATGAACACTGAAGCTTTCTTT.

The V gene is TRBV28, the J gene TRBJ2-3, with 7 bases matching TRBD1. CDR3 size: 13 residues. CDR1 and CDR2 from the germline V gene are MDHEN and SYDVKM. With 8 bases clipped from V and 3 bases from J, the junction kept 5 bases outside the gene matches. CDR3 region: CASGTEPTDTQYF. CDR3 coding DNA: TGTGCCAGCGGGACAGAGCCGACAGATACGCAGTATTTT.

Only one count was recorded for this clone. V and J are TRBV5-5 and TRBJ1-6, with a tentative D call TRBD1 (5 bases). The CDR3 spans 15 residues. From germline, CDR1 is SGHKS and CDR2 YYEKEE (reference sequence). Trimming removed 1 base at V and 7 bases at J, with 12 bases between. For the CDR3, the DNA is TGTGCCAGCAGCTTGTGGGGGGAATACAATTCACCCCTCCACTTT. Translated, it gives CASSLWGEYNSPLHF.

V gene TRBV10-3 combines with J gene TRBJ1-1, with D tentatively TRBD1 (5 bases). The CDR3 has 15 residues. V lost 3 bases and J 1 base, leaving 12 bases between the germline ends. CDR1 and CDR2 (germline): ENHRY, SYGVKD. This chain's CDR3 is CAISDIRQTNTEAFF. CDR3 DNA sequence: TGTGCCATCAGTGATATAAGACAGACGAACACTGAAGCTTTCTTT.

CDR3 sequence: CASSEGVDTEAFF. The CDR3 DNA is TGCGCCAGCAGCGAGGGGGTGGACACTGAAGCTTTCTTT. The rearrangement links TRBV5-1 to TRBJ1-1; D is possibly TRBD1 (6 bases). Germline V gene data show CDR1 as SGHRS and CDR2 as YFSETQ. The V and J ends lost 4 bases and 3 bases respectively, with 10 bases between them. This CDR3 region has 13 residues.

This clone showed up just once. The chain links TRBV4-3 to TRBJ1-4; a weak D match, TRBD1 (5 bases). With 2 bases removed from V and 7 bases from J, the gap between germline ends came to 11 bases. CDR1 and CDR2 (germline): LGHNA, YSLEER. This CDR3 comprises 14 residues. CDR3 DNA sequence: TGCGCCAGCAGCCAAACAAGGGGCTTTGAAAAACTGTTTTTT. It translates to CASSQTRGFEKLFF.

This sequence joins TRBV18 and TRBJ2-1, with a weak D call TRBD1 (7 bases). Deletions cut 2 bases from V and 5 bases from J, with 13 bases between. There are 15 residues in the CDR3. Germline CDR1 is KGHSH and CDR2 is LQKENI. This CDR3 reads CASSPSAGQHNEQFF. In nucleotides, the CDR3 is TGTGCCAGCTCACCATCGGCGGGACAGCACAATGAGCAGTTCTTC.

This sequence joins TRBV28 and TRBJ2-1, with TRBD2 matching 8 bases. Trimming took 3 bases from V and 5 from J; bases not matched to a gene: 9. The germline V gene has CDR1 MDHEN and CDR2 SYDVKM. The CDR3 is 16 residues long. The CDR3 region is CASSFWGSGENNEQFF. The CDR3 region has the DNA TGTGCCAGCAGTTTTTGGGGTAGCGGGGAGAACAATGAGCAGTTCTTC.

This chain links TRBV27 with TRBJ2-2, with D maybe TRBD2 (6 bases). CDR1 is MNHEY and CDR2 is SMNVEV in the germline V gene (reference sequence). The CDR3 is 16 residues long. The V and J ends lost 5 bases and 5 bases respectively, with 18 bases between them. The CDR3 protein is CASSQISIGGTGELFF. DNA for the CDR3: TGTGCCAGCAGTCAGATTAGCATCGGGGGTACCGGGGAGCTGTTTTTT.

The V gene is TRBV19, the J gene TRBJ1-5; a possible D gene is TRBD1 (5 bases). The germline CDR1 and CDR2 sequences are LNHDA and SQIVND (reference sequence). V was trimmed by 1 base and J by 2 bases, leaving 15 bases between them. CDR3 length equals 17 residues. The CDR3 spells CASSIGVVKGGNQPQHF. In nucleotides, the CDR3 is TGTGCCAGTAGTATAGGAGTCGTCAAAGGGGGCAATCAGCCCCAGCATTTT.

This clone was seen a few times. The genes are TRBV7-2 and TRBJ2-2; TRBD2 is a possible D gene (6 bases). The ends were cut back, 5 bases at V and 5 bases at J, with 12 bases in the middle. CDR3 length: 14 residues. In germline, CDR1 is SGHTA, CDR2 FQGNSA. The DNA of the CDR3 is TGTGCCAGCAGCCAGATGCGGGGTACCGGGGAGCTGTTTTTT. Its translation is CASSQMRGTGELFF.

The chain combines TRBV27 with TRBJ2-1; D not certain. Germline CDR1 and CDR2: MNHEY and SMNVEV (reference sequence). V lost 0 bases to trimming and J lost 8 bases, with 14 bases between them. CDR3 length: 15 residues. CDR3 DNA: TGTGCCAGCAGTTTATCGTCGCGAAGAAGCGATGAGCAGTTCTTC. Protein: CASSLSSRRSDEQFF.

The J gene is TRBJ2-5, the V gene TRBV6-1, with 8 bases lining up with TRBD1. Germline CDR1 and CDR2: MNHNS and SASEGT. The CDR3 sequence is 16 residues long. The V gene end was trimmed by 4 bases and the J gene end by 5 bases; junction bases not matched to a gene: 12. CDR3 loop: CASSAGTGSERETQYF. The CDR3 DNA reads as TGTGCCAGCAGTGCCGGGACAGGATCTGAAAGGGAGACCCAGTACTTC.

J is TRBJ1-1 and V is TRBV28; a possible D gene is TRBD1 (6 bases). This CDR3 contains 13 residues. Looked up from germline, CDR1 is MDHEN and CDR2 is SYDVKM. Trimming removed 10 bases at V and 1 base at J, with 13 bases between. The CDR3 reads CATQGGGNTEAFF. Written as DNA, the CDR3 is TGTGCCACCCAAGGGGGTGGGAACACTGAAGCTTTCTTT.

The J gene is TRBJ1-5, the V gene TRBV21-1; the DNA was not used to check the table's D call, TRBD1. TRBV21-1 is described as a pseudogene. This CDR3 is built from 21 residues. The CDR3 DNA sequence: TGTGCCAGCAGCAAAGCGCTTTTGACAGGGGAGGGTAAGGCAAGCAATCAGCCCCAGCATTTT. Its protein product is CASSKALLTGEGKASNQPQHF.

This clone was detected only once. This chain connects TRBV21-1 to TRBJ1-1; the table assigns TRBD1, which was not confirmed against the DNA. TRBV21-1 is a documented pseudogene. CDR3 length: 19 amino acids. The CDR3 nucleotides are TGTGCCAGCAGCAAAGGGAGTTGCACAGGGGCGCGAGGGGTCACTGAAGCTTTCTTT. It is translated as CASSKGSCTGARGVTEAFF.

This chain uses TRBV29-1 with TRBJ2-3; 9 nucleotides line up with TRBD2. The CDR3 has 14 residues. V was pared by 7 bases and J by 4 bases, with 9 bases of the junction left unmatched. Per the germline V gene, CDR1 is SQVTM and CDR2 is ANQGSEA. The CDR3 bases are TGCAGCGGAGTACCTAGCGGGGTCTCAGATACGCAGTATTTT. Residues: CSGVPSGVSDTQYF.

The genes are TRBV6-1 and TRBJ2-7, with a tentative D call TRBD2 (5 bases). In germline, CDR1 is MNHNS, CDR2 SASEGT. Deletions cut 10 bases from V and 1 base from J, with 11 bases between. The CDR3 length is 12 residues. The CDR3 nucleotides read TGTGCCACCTGCGCGGGTTCCTACGAGCAGTACTTC. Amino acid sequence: CATCAGSYEQYF.

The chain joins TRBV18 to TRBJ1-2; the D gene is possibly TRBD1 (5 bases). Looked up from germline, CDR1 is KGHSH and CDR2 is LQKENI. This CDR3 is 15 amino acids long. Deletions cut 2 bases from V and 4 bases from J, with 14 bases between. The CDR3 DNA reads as TGTGCCAGCTCACCATGGGCGCAGGGATCCTATGGCTACACCTTC. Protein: CASSPWAQGSYGYTF.

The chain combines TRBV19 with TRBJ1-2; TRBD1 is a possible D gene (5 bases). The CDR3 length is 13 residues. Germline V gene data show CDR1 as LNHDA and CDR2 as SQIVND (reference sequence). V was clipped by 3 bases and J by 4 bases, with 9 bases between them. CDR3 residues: CASSIGGFYGYTF. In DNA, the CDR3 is TGTGCCAGTAGTATCGGGGGATTCTATGGCTACACCTTC. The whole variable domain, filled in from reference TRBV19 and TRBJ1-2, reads DGGITQSPKYLFRKEGQNVTLSCEQNLNHDAMYWYRQDPGQGLRLIYYSQIVNDFQKGDIAEGYSVSREKKESFPLTVTSAQKNPTAFYLCASSIGGFYGYTFGSGTRLTVV.

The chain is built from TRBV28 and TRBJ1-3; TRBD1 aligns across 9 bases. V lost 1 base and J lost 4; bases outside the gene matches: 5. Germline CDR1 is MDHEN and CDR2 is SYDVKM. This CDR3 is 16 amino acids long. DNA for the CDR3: TGTGCCAGCAGTTTATTCGGACAGGGGACAGGAAACACCATATATTTT. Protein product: CASSLFGQGTGNTIYF.

The CDR3 reads CAWSRIGGSQPQHF. DNA of the CDR3: TGTGCCTGGAGCCGTATAGGGGGAAGTCAGCCCCAGCATTTT. The chain couples TRBV30 to TRBJ1-5, with a possible D match to TRBD1 (6 bases). The CDR3 contains 14 residues. The germline V and J ends were trimmed by 3 bases and 6 bases, with 15 bases remaining between them. The V gene's germline CDR1 is GTSNPN and CDR2 SVGIG (reference sequence).

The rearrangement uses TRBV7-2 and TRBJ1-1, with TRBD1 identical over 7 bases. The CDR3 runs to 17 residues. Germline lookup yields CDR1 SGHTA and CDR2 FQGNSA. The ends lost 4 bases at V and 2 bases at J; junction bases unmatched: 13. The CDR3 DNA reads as TGTGCCAGCAGCTCGAGGGACAGCCAGCGAGGAAACACTGAAGCTTTCTTT. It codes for CASSSRDSQRGNTEAFF.

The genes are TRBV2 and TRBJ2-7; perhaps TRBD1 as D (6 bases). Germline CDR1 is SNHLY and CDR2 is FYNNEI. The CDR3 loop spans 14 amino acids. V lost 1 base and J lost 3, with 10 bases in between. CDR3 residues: CASSEGTVVYEQYF. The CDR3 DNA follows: TGTGCCAGCAGTGAAGGGACAGTGGTCTACGAGCAGTACTTC.

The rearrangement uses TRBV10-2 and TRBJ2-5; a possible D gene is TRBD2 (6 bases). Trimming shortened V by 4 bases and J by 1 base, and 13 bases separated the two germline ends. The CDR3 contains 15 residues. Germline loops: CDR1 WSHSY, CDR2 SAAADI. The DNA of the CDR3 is TGCGCCAGCAGTGGGGGACTGGTGGGCCAAGAGACCCAGTACTTC. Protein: CASSGGLVGQETQYF.

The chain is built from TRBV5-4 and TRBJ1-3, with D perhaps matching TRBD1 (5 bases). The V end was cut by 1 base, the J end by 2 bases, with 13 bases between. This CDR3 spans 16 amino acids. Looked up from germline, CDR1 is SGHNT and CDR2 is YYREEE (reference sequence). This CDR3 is CASSLFGGTAGNTIYF. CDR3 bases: TGTGCCAGCAGCTTGTTCGGCGGGACGGCTGGAAACACCATATATTTT. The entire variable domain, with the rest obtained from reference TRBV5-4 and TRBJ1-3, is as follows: ETGVTQSPTHLIKTRGQQVTLRCSSQSGHNTVSWYQQALGQGPQFIFQYYREEENGRGNFPPRFSGLQFPNYSSELNVNALELDDSALYLCASSLFGGTAGNTIYFGEGSWLTVV.